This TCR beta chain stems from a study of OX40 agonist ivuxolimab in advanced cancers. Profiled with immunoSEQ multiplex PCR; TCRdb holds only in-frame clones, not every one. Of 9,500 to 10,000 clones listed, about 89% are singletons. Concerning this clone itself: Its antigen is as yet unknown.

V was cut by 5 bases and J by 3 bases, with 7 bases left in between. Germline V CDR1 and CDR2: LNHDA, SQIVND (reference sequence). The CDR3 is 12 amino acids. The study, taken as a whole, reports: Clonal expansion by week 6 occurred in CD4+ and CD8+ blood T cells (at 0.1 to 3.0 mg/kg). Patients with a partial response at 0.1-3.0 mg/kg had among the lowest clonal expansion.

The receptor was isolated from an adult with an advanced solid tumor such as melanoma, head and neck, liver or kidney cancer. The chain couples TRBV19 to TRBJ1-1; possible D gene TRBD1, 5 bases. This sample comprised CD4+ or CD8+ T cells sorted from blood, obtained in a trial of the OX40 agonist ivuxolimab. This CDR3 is CASSVGDTEAFF. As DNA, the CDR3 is TGTGCCAGTAGTGTGGGGGACACTGAAGCTTTCTTT.